Following are 32 T cell receptor beta chains from one sample sequenced in a study of long-term antiretroviral therapy in people with HIV. Version v3.0 of the immunoSEQ assay ran at survey level. Data came from immunoSEQ multiplex PCR; TCRdb stores just in-frame clones and leaves some out. This sample has some 22,000 clones, with 70% to 80% found just once. The material sequenced was unsorted PBMCs, taken 4.1 years after starting antiretroviral therapy. The receptors come from a woman in her 40s with HIV.

This rearrangement joins TRBV2 to TRBJ1-6; TRBD1 might be the D (5 bases). The CDR3 extends over 15 amino acids. V was clipped by 3 bases and J by 6 bases, with 12 bases between them. The germline V gene has CDR1 SNHLY and CDR2 FYNNEI. The CDR3: CASSERGTANSPLHF. CDR3 DNA sequence: TGTGCCAGCAGTGAGCGTGGGACTGCTAATTCACCCCTCCACTTT. The variable domain in full, with the rest retrieved from reference TRBV2 and TRBJ1-6, is EPEVTQTPSHQVTQMGQEVILRCVPISNHLYFYWYRQILGQKVEFLVSFYNNEISEKSEIFDDQFSVERPDGSNFTLKIRSTKLEDSAMYFCASSERGTANSPLHFGNGTRLTVT.

This chain joins TRBV6-6 and TRBJ2-7; 8 nucleotides agree with TRBD1. The trim removed 7 bases at V and 5 bases at J, leaving 10 bases unmatched. CDR3 length: 14 amino acids. The germline gives CDR1 MNHNY, CDR2 SVGAGI (reference sequence). CDR3 sequence (DNA): TGTGCCAGCAAGATGGTCAGGGGGCCTAACGAGCAGTACTTC. Protein sequence: CASKMVRGPNEQYF.

The chain employs TRBV7-8 and TRBJ1-2, with D possibly TRBD1 on 6 matching bases. Germline V gene sequence: CDR1 SGHVS, CDR2 FQNEAQ. This CDR3 spans 15 amino acids. Trimming removed 5 bases from V and 7 bases from J, with 20 bases in between. In DNA, the CDR3 is TGTGCCAGCAGCCCCTTCGAACAGGGAGTTGGTGGCTACACCTTC. Its translation is CASSPFEQGVGGYTF.

CDR3 nucleotides: TGTGCCAGCAGTTACACCGGGTACACCGGGGAGCTGTTTTTT. Amino acid sequence: CASSYTGYTGELFF. The chain links TRBV6-6 to TRBJ2-2; D uncertain. V dropped 2 bases and J dropped 3 bases, with 7 bases sitting between them. In germline, CDR1 is MNHNY, CDR2 SVGAGI (reference sequence). The CDR3 consists of 14 residues.

This rearrangement joins TRBV14 to TRBJ1-1; D gene ambiguous. The CDR3 has 17 amino acids. CDR1 is SGHDN and CDR2 is FVKESK in the germline V gene. V lost 0 bases and J 0 bases, leaving 14 bases between the germline ends. Here the CDR3 DNA reads TGTGCCAGCAGCCAAGATTGGGGAAGAGATGTGAACACTGAAGCTTTCTTT. Translated: CASSQDWGRDVNTEAFF.

The chain employs TRBV29-1 and TRBJ1-5; no definite D call. Trimming left V 4 bases short and J 2 bases short, with 9 bases between. Germline CDR1 and CDR2: SQVTM and ANQGSEA. CDR3 size: 13 residues. This CDR3 reads CSVVRSGNQPQHF. The CDR3 DNA follows: TGCAGCGTTGTTAGGAGCGGCAATCAGCCCCAGCATTTT.

The chain joins TRBV5-1 to TRBJ2-3, with TRBD2 matching over 13 bases. Germline V gene sequence: CDR1 SGHRS, CDR2 YFSETQ. V was pared by 4 bases and J by 3 bases, with 5 bases of the junction left unmatched. The CDR3 runs 16 residues. CDR3 sequence reads: CASSIGTSGNTDTQYF. CDR3 nucleotide sequence: TGCGCCAGCAGCATTGGGACTAGCGGGAATACAGATACGCAGTATTTT.

On this clone: The sample has other DNA sequences that encode this CDR3 too. This rearrangement joins TRBV30 to TRBJ1-1; a possible D gene is TRBD1 (6 bases). CDR1 GTSNPN and CDR2 SVGIG come from the germline V gene (reference sequence). The CDR3 has 13 residues. V lost 4 bases, J lost 5 bases, and 14 bases lay in between. The CDR3 region is CAWTRQENTEAFF. CDR3 bases: TGTGCCTGGACAAGACAGGAGAATACTGAAGCTTTCTTT.

This chain connects TRBV5-6 to TRBJ2-1; 10 nucleotides line up with TRBD1. The CDR3 covers 13 residues. V shed 1 base, J shed 16 bases, and the junction held 8 bases outside the gene matches. From germline, CDR1 is SGHDT and CDR2 YYEEEE. The CDR3 is CASSLNQRDRGFF. In DNA, the CDR3 is TGTGCCAGCAGCTTGAATCAACGGGACAGGGGTTTCTTC. The full variable domain, in which reference TRBV5-6 and TRBJ2-1 provide the parts outside the CDR3, is DAGVTQSPTHLIKTRGQQVTLRCSPKSGHDTVSWYQQALGQGPQFIFQYYEEEERQRGNFPDRFSGHQFPNYSSELNVNALLLGDSALYLCASSLNQRDRGFFGPGTRLTVL.

The genes are TRBV28 and TRBJ2-1; 10 nucleotides line up with TRBD1. The CDR3 extends over 17 amino acids. Trimming cost V 6 bases and J 5 bases; bases outside gene matches: 13. Germline V gene lookup returns CDR1 MDHEN and CDR2 SYDVKM. This CDR3 reads CASRTPGQGFNHNEQFF. The CDR3 DNA follows: TGTGCCAGCAGAACACCGGGACAGGGGTTTAATCACAATGAGCAGTTCTTC.

The chain has TRBV7-6 and TRBJ1-1; D is unresolved. V gave up 4 bases and J gave up 1 base, with 4 bases separating them. CDR3 length equals 12 residues. The germline V gene encodes CDR1 SGHVS and CDR2 FNYEAQ. The CDR3 DNA reads as TGTGCCAGCAGCTCAAGGAACACTGAAGCTTTCTTT. Translating it yields CASSSRNTEAFF.

This clone was found a few times. The V and J genes are TRBV5-4 and TRBJ2-7, with 9 bases matching TRBD1. V shed 4 bases, J shed 5 bases, and the junction held 1 base outside the gene matches. The CDR3 spans 12 residues. Looked up from germline, CDR1 is SGHNT and CDR2 is YYREEE (reference sequence). The CDR3 here is CASSRTGDEQYF. The CDR3 DNA sequence: TGTGCCAGCAGCCGGACAGGGGACGAGCAGTACTTC.

The V and J genes are TRBV5-1 and TRBJ2-2; TRBD2 aligns across 11 bases. Per the germline V gene, CDR1 is SGHRS and CDR2 is YFSETQ. The trim removed 4 bases at V and 5 bases at J, leaving 4 bases unmatched. The CDR3 consists of 15 residues. CDR3 residues: CASSEGLAGTGELFF. CDR3 bases: TGCGCCAGCAGCGAAGGACTAGCGGGTACCGGGGAGCTGTTTTTT. Variable domain in full (rest from reference TRBV5-1 and TRBJ2-2): KAGVTQTPRYLIKTRGQQVTLSCSPISGHRSVSWYQQTPGQGLQFLFEYFSETQRNKGNFPGRFSGRQFSNSRSEMNVSTLELGDSALYLCASSEGLAGTGELFFGEGSRLTVL.

The rearrangement joins TRBV19 to TRBJ1-6; unclear D gene. This CDR3 contains 12 residues. The V gene lost 4 bases and the J gene lost 7 bases, with 5 bases spanning the gap. Germline lookup yields CDR1 LNHDA and CDR2 SQIVND (reference sequence). CDR3 sequence: CASSTGNSPLHF. CDR3 sequence (DNA): TGTGCCAGTAGTACGGGGAATTCACCCCTCCACTTT.

With respect to this clone: This same CDR3 is encoded by further DNA sequences in the sample. The chain links TRBV5-4 to TRBJ2-5; no firm D call. V shed 0 bases and J shed 3 bases, with 3 bases lying between them. Per the germline V gene, CDR1 is SGHNT and CDR2 is YYREEE (reference sequence). This CDR3 is built from 12 residues. The CDR3 coding sequence is TGTGCCAGCAGCTTGGTGGAAGAGACCCAGTACTTC. Amino acids: CASSLVEETQYF.

The V and J genes are TRBV11-3 and TRBJ2-1; D gene unclear. The CDR3 is made up of 16 amino acids. Germline CDR1 SGHNT, CDR2 YENEEA. The V end was cut by 3 bases, the J end by 0 bases, with 12 bases between. The CDR3 is CASSFGRLVSYNEQFF. As DNA, the CDR3 is TGTGCCAGCAGCTTCGGGCGGCTTGTCTCCTACAATGAGCAGTTCTTC.

The CDR3 loop reads CASSMGLAGFDEQFF. As DNA, the CDR3 is TGTGCCAGCAGCATGGGACTAGCGGGGTTCGATGAGCAGTTCTTC. The J gene is TRBJ2-1, the V gene TRBV11-3; TRBD2 matches 13 bases. This CDR3 contains 15 residues. Trimming took 5 bases from V and 8 from J; bases not matched to a gene: 6. The germline CDR1 and CDR2 sequences are SGHNT and YENEEA.

This clone was detected once. V gene TRBV6-6 combines with J gene TRBJ2-7, with 7 bases lining up with TRBD2. Trimming took 6 bases from V and 2 from J; bases not matched to a gene: 4. The germline CDR1 and CDR2 sequences are MNHNY and SVGAGI (reference sequence). The CDR3 extends over 13 amino acids. CDR3 DNA: TGTGCCAGCAGCCGCGGGGGTACCTACGAGCAGTACTTC. Amino acid sequence: CASSRGGTYEQYF.

The rearrangement uses TRBV5-8 and TRBJ1-1, with a weak D call TRBD1 (5 bases). The CDR3 contains 15 residues. Germline V gives CDR1 SGHTS, CDR2 YDEGEE. V was shortened by 0 bases and J by 4 bases, with 13 bases between the two germline ends. The CDR3, as DNA: TGTGCCAGCAGCTTGGCTTCGGGGGACTTCACTGAAGCTTTCTTT. This encodes CASSLASGDFTEAFF. Full variable domain (missing parts from reference TRBV5-8 and TRBJ1-1): EAGVTQSPTHLIKTRGQQATLRCSPISGHTSVYWYQQALGLGLQFLLWYDEGEERNRGNFPPRFSGRQFPNYSSELNVNALELEDSALYLCASSLASGDFTEAFFGQGTRLTVV.

The rearrangement uses TRBV4-1 and TRBJ2-3, with D uncertain. The CDR3 is 14 residues long. With 0 bases removed from V and 0 bases from J, the gap between germline ends came to 4 bases. Germline V gene data show CDR1 as MGHRA and CDR2 as YSYEKL. The DNA for the CDR3 is TGCGCCAGCAGCCAAGATATTAGCACAGATACGCAGTATTTT. Translated, it gives CASSQDISTDTQYF.

The CDR3 coding sequence is TGCGCCAGCAGCCAAGATGCGCAGGGTGGGTACGAGCAGTACTTC. Encoded protein: CASSQDAQGGYEQYF. The chain combines TRBV4-3 with TRBJ2-7; D possibly corresponds to TRBD1 (5 bases). The CDR3 loop spans 15 amino acids. The germline V and J ends were trimmed by 0 bases and 4 bases, with 13 bases remaining between them. Germline V gene data show CDR1 as LGHNA and CDR2 as YSLEER.

The J gene is TRBJ2-5, the V gene TRBV5-6; 8 bases are shared with TRBD1. CDR3 length: 16 amino acids. Germline trimming cut 2 bases from V and 3 bases from J; bases unmatched to any gene: 9. CDR1 is SGHDT and CDR2 is YYEEEE in the germline V gene. In DNA, the CDR3 is TGTGCCAGCAGCTTCGGTGACAGGGGAAATGAAGAGACCCAGTACTTC. It codes for CASSFGDRGNEETQYF.

The rearrangement uses TRBV11-3 and TRBJ1-1; weak D call: TRBD1 (5 bases). Germline V lookup: CDR1 SGHNT, CDR2 YENEEA. Trimming stripped 5 bases from V and 4 bases from J, with 14 bases between. The CDR3 runs 14 residues. The CDR3 DNA is TGTGCCAGCAGCCCCCGGGGGACGGTCACTGAAGCTTTCTTT. Amino acid sequence: CASSPRGTVTEAFF.

The table lists this clone with a count of one. This rearrangement joins TRBV4-1 to TRBJ2-7; tentatively, D is TRBD2 (5 bases). The CDR3 has 15 residues. The germline V and J ends were trimmed by 0 bases and 4 bases, with 13 bases remaining between them. CDR1 and CDR2 from the germline V gene are MGHRA and YSYEKL. This chain's CDR3 is CASSQDPGVGYEQYF. Here the CDR3 DNA reads TGCGCCAGCAGCCAAGACCCCGGGGTTGGGTACGAGCAGTACTTC.

The CDR3 is CASSLGGNHGYTF. The CDR3 nucleotides read TGTGCCAGCAGCTTGGGGGGGAATCATGGCTACACCTTC. V is TRBV7-9 and J is TRBJ1-2, with D possibly matching TRBD1 (5 bases). The CDR3 has 13 residues. Deletions cut 3 bases from V and 6 bases from J, with 11 bases between. The germline gives CDR1 SEHNR, CDR2 FQNEAQ (reference sequence).

V usage is TRBV6-1 and J usage is TRBJ2-2; no clear D. The CDR3 totals 12 residues. V gave up 6 bases and J gave up 2 bases, with 4 bases separating them. Germline values: CDR1 MNHNS, CDR2 SASEGT. The CDR3 DNA reads TGTGCCAGCAGGTTTAACACCGGGGAGCTGTTTTTT. Residues: CASRFNTGELFF.

The V gene is TRBV5-8, the J gene TRBJ2-3, with D unresolved. Trimming left V 6 bases short and J 0 bases short, with 5 bases between. This CDR3 is built from 12 residues. From germline, CDR1 is SGHTS and CDR2 YDEGEE. Written as DNA, the CDR3 is TGTGCCAGCAAGACTAGCACAGATACGCAGTATTTT. Amino acids: CASKTSTDTQYF.

The V call is TRBV6-6, the J call TRBJ1-2, with a weak D call TRBD1 (5 bases). V was pared by 2 bases and J by 8 bases, with 9 bases between. The germline CDR1 and CDR2 sequences are MNHNY and SVGAGI (reference sequence). This CDR3 has 12 residues. The CDR3 coding sequence is TGTGCCAGCAGTTACGGGGGGAACGGCTACACCTTC. Amino acid sequence: CASSYGGNGYTF.

The gene calls are TRBV19 and TRBJ1-1, with TRBD1 identical over 11 bases. With 6 bases clipped from V and 4 bases from J, the junction kept 7 bases outside the gene matches. The CDR3 spans 15 residues. CDR1 and CDR2 from the germline V gene are LNHDA and SQIVND (reference sequence). This CDR3 reads CASRWTGGGSTEAFF. DNA of the CDR3: TGTGCCAGTAGATGGACAGGGGGCGGGAGCACTGAAGCTTTCTTT.

The chain joins TRBV2 to TRBJ1-2; D is uncertain. Germline CDR1 reads SNHLY; CDR2 reads FYNNEI. There are 13 residues in the CDR3. Trimming shortened V by 3 bases and J by 8 bases, and 13 bases separated the two germline ends. CDR3 amino acids: CASSDGEAYGYTF. CDR3 coding DNA: TGTGCCAGCAGTGACGGTGAAGCATACGGCTACACCTTC.

The chain employs TRBV10-2 and TRBJ2-2; D is ambiguous. Per the germline V gene, CDR1 is WSHSY and CDR2 is SAAADI. Trimming stripped 6 bases from V and 4 bases from J, with 9 bases between. This CDR3 has 13 amino acids. CDR3 in DNA: TGCGCCAGCAGGGTACAGCTCACCGGGGAGCTGTTTTTT. This codes for CASRVQLTGELFF.

The rearrangement joins TRBV10-1 to TRBJ2-1, with TRBD2 matching over 10 bases. Trimming cost V 2 bases and J 7 bases; bases outside gene matches: 11. CDR1 and CDR2 (germline): WNHNN, SYGVQD (reference sequence). CDR3 length: 17 amino acids. The DNA of the CDR3 is TGCGCCAGCAGTGAGCATGGGTCGAGCGGGAGGGGAAATGAGCAGTTCTTC. Translated, it gives CASSEHGSSGRGNEQFF.